The 3 T cell receptor beta chains reported below all come from one sample, sequenced in a study of blood T cell repertoires in COVID-19. This table comes from immunoSEQ multiplex PCR, and its TCRdb copy is limited to in-frame clones, with some not included. The table shows just under 65,000 clones, with approximately 80% occurring only once. Material for sequencing was peripheral blood. The receptors stem from a man aged 60-69 years with COVID-19, enrolled during active disease.

This clone was recorded a few times. The V gene is TRBV7-9, the J gene TRBJ2-3; possible D gene TRBD2, 6 bases. Germline assignment: CDR1 SEHNR and CDR2 FQNEAQ (reference sequence). Trimming took off 3 bases at V and 0 bases at J, with 7 bases between the two ends. The CDR3 loop spans 14 amino acids. The DNA for the CDR3 is TGTGCCAGCAGCTTTCGGGAGAGCACAGATACGCAGTATTTT. Its translation is CASSFRESTDTQYF. Together with reference TRBV7-9 and TRBJ2-3, the CDR3 gives the full variable domain: DTGVSQNPRHKITKRGQNVTFRCDPISEHNRLYWYRQTLGQGPEFLTYFQNEAQLEKSRLLSDRFSAERPKGSFSTLEIQRTEQGDSAMYLCASSFRESTDTQYFGPGTRLTVL.

V gene TRBV4-1 combines with J gene TRBJ2-7; perhaps TRBD1 as D (5 bases). Deletions cut 3 bases from V and 0 bases from J, with 15 bases between. CDR3 length: 16 amino acids. CDR1 is MGHRA and CDR2 is YSYEKL in the germline V gene. The CDR3 DNA follows: TGCGCCAGCAGCCATCCTGGGGCCCATAGCTCCTACGAGCAGTACTTC. Translation: CASSHPGAHSSYEQYF.

This clone has just a few counts. The chain joins TRBV5-1 to TRBJ2-3; a possible D gene is TRBD2 (5 bases). V was cut by 0 bases and J by 4 bases, with 9 bases left in between. The V gene's germline CDR1 is SGHRS and CDR2 YFSETQ. The CDR3 loop spans 14 amino acids. Here the CDR3 DNA reads TGCGCCAGCAGCTTGGGCCGGACTTCAGATACGCAGTATTTT. This translates into CASSLGRTSDTQYF. Full variable domain (remainder filled in from reference TRBV5-1 and TRBJ2-3): KAGVTQTPRYLIKTRGQQVTLSCSPISGHRSVSWYQQTPGQGLQFLFEYFSETQRNKGNFPGRFSGRQFSNSRSEMNVSTLELGDSALYLCASSLGRTSDTQYFGPGTRLTVL.